This T cell receptor beta chain was sequenced during a study of T cell changes during pregnancy in multiple sclerosis. The assay was immunoSEQ multiplex PCR, and TCRdb's table has in-frame clones only and misses some. This repertoire shows 100,000 or so clones, just over 90% found once; its top ten account for approximately 1.2%. V was trimmed by 0 bases and J by 4 bases, leaving 13 bases between them. Per the germline V gene, CDR1 is SGHRS and CDR2 is YFSETQ. The CDR3 sequence is 16 residues long. The TCR comes from a female donor with multiple sclerosis, enrolled in a pregnancy study. Specimen: peripheral blood, collected in the second trimester of pregnancy. The chain is built from TRBV5-1 and TRBJ2-2; D may be TRBD2 (6 bases). This chain's CDR3 is CASSLDPAGITGELFF. CDR3 bases: TGCGCCAGCAGCTTGGATCCAGCGGGCATCACCGGGGAGCTGTTTTTT. Full variable domain (remainder filled in from reference TRBV5-1 and TRBJ2-2): KAGVTQTPRYLIKTRGQQVTLSCSPISGHRSVSWYQQTPGQGLQFLFEYFSETQRNKGNFPGRFSGRQFSNSRSEMNVSTLELGDSALYLCASSLDPAGITGELFFGEGSRLTVL.